This T cell receptor (beta chain) came from a study of blood T cell repertoires in COVID-19. Trimming cost V 10 bases and J 7 bases; bases outside gene matches: 12. CDR1 is SNHLY, CDR2 FYNNEI, per germline. The CDR3 is made up of 14 amino acids. Participant age was roughly 18 to 95 years, and participants resided in approximately 24 US areas. Cohort 3 recovered donors had two negative PCRs, clearance, or symptom resolution. Clones were sequenced by immunoSEQ multiplex PCR, and TCRdb holds only the in-frame ones, with some missing. The data show about 160,000 clones, around 87% seen once. The sample consisted of PBMCs or T cells enriched from blood (not recorded which). This chain connects TRBV2 to TRBJ1-1, with TRBD1 matching over 10 bases. This sequence originates from a woman aged 45-60 years who had recovered from COVID-19. CDR3 coding DNA: TGTGCCACCAGACCGGGACAGGGGAGAGGTGAAGCTTTCTTT. Its protein product is CATRPGQGRGEAFF.